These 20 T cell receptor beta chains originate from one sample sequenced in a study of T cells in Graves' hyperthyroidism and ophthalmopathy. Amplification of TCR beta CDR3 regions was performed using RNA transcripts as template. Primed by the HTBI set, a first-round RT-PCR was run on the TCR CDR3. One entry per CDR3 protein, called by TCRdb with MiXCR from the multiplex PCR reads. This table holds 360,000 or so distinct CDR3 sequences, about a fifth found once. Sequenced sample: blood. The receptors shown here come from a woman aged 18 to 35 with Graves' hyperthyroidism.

CDR3 in DNA: TGCGCCAGCAGCTTGGCTTTACAGAACACCGGGGAGCTGTTTTTT. This encodes CASSLALQNTGELFF. The rearrangement joins TRBV5-1 to TRBJ2-2, with D hard to call. The CDR3 runs to 15 residues. Germline V gene sequence: CDR1 SGHRS, CDR2 YFSETQ. V dropped 0 bases and J dropped 1 base, with 7 bases sitting between them.

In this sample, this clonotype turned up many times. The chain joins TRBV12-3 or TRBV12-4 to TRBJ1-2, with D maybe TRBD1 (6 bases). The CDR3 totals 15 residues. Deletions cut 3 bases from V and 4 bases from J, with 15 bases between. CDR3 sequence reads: CASSFGRTVPYGYTF. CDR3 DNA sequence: TGTGCCAGCAGTTTCGGGCGGACAGTGCCCTATGGCTACACCTTC.

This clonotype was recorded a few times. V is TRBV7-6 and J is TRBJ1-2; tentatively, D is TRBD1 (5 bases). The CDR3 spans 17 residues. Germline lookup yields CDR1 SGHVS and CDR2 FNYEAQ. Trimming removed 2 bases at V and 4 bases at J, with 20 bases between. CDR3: CASSLLGDGDGGYGYTF. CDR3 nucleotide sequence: TGTGCCAGCAGCTTACTCGGAGACGGGGATGGGGGCTATGGCTACACCTTC.

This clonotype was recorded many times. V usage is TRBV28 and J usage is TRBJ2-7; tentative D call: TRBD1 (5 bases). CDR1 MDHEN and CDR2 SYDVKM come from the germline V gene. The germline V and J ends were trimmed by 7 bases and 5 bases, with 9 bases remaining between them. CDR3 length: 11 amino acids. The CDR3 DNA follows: TGTGCCAGCAATGTACAGGACGAGCAGTACTTC. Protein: CASNVQDEQYF. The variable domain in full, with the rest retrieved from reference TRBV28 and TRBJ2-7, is DVKVTQSSRYLVKRTGEKVFLECVQDMDHENMFWYRQDPGLGLRLIYFSYDVKMKEKGDIPEGYSVSREKKERFSLILESASTNQTSMYLCASNVQDEQYFGPGTRLTVT.

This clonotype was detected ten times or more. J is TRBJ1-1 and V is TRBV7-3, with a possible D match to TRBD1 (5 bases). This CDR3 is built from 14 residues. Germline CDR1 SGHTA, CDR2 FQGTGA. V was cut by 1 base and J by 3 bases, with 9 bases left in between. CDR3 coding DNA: TGTGCCAGCAGCTTAAGTGGGGGTCACACTGAAGCTTTCTTT. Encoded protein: CASSLSGGHTEAFF.

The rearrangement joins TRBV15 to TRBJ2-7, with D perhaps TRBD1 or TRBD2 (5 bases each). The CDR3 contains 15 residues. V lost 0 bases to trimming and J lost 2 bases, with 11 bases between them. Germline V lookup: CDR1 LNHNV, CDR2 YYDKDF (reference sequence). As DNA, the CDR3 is TGTGCCACCAGCAGAGAGACGGGGACCACCTACGAGCAGTACTTC. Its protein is CATSRETGTTYEQYF.

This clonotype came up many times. CDR3 in amino acids: CAWSVEATGTEAFF. The CDR3, as DNA: TGTGCCTGGAGTGTAGAAGCTACGGGGACTGAAGCTTTCTTT. The chain joins TRBV30 to TRBJ1-1; D not certain. Trimming removed 0 bases from V and 5 bases from J, with 13 bases in between. This CDR3 is built from 14 residues. Germline-derived CDR1 and CDR2 are GTSNPN and SVGIG (reference sequence).

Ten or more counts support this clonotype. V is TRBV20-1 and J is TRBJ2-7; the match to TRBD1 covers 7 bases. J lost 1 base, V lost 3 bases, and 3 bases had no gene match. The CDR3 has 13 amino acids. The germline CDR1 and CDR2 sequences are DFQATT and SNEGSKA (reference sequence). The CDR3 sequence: CSASQTGSYEQYF. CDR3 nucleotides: TGCAGTGCTAGCCAGACAGGGTCCTACGAGCAGTACTTC.

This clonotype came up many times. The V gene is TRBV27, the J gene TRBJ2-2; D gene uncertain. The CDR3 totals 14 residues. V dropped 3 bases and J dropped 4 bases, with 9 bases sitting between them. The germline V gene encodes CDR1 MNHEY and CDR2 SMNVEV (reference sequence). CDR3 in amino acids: CASSFAGVTGELFF. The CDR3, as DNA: TGTGCCAGCAGTTTTGCAGGTGTCACCGGGGAGCTGTTTTTT.

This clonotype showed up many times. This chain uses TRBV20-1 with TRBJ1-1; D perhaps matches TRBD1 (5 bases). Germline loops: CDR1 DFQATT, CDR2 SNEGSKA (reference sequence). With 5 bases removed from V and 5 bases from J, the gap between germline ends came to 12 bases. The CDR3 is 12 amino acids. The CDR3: CSAFRGGTEAFF. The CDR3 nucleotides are TGCAGTGCTTTTCGGGGGGGGACTGAAGCTTTCTTT.

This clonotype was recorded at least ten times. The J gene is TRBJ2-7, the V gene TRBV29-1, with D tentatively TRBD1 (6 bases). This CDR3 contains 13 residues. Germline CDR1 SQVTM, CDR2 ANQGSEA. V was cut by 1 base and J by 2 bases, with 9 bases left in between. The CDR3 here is CSVEAQGTYEQYF. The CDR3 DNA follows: TGCAGCGTTGAAGCACAGGGAACCTACGAGCAGTACTTC.

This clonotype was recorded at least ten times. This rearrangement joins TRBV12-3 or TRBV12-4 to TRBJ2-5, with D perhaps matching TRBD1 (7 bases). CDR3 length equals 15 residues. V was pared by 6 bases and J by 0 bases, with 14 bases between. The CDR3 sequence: CASRAGQIYQETQYF. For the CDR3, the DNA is TGTGCCAGCAGGGCGGGACAGATTTACCAAGAGACCCAGTACTTC.

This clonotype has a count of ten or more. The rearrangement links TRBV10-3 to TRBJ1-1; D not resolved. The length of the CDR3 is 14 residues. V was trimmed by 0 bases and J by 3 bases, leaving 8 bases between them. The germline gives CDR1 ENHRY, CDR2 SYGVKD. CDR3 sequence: CAISESITDTEAFF. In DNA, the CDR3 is TGTGCCATCAGTGAGTCGATCACAGACACTGAAGCTTTCTTT.

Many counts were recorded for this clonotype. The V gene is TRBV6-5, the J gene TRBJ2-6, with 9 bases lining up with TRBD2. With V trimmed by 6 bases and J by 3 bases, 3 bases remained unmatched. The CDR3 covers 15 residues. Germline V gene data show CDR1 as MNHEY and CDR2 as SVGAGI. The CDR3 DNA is TGTGCCAGCAGCATAGCGGGAGATGGGGCCAACGTCCTGACTTTC. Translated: CASSIAGDGANVLTF.

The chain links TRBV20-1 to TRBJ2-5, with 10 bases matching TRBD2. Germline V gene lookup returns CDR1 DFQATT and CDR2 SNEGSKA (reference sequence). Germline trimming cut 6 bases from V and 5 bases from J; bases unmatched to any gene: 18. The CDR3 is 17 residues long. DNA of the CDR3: TGCAGTGCGGGTCTAGCGGGGGCGACCTACTGGCTCGAGACCCAGTACTTC. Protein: CSAGLAGATYWLETQYF.

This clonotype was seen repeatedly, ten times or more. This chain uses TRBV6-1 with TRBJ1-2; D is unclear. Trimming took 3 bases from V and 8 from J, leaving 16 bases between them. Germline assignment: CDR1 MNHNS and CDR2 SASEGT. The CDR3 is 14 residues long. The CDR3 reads CASSDSIVVRGYTF. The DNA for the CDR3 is TGTGCCAGCAGTGACAGCATAGTCGTGCGGGGCTACACCTTC.

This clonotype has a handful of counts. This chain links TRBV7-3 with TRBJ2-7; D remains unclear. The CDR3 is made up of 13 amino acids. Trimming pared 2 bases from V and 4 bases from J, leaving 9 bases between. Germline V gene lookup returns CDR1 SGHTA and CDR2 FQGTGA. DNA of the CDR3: TGTGCCAGCAGCTTAGAGAATGGTTACGAGCAGTACTTC. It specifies CASSLENGYEQYF.

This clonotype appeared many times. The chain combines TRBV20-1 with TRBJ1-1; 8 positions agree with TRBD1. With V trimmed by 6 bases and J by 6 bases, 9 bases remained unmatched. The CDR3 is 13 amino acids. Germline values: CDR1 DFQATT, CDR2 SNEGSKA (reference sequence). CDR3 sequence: CSALEDRVAEAFF. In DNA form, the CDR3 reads TGCAGTGCCCTAGAGGACAGGGTAGCTGAAGCTTTCTTT.

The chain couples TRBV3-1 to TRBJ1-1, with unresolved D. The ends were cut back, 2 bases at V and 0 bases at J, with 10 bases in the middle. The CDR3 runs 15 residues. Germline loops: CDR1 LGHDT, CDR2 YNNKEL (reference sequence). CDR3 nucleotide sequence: TGTGCCAGCAGCCAACGGGCTACTCTGAACACTGAAGCTTTCTTT. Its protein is CASSQRATLNTEAFF.

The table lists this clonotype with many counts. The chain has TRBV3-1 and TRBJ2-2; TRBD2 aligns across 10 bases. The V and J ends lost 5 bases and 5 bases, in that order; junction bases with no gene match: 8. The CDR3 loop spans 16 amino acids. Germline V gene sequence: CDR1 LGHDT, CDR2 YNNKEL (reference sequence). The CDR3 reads CASSFLAGGRTGELFF. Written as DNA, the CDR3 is TGTGCCAGCAGCTTCTTAGCGGGGGGCCGGACCGGGGAGCTGTTTTTT.